A single sample gave rise to the 10 T cell receptor beta chains below, sequenced in a study of blood T cell repertoires in COVID-19. Assay: immunoSEQ multiplex PCR; the TCRdb copy retains only in-frame clones and omits some. The sample lists more than 60,000 clones, 88% occurring once. What was sequenced was PBMCs or T cells enriched from blood (not recorded which). These receptors all stem from a woman aged 40 to 49 who had recovered from COVID-19.

The chain combines TRBV3-1 (or the pseudogene TRBV3-2) with TRBJ1-1; 7 positions match TRBD1. V shed 4 bases, J shed 5 bases, and the junction held 7 bases outside the gene matches. The CDR3 covers 14 residues. Germline CDR1 reads LGHDT; CDR2 reads YNNKEL (reference sequence). The CDR3 DNA is TGTGCCAGCAGCCGTCTCCGGGACAGAACTGAAGCTTTCTTT. Residues: CASSRLRDRTEAFF.

This clone was detected only once. The chain has TRBV6-2 or TRBV6-3 and TRBJ2-7, with TRBD1 matching 7 bases. Trimming removed 5 bases from V and 0 bases from J; junction bases left unmatched: 7. Germline V gene data show CDR1 as MNHEY and CDR2 as SVGEGT. The CDR3 is 15 residues long. DNA of the CDR3: TGTGCCAGCAGTAGGACAGGCCAAAGCTCCTACGAGCAGTACTTC. It is translated as CASSRTGQSSYEQYF.

J is TRBJ2-3 and V is TRBV2; weak D call: TRBD2 (5 bases). The germline gives CDR1 SNHLY, CDR2 FYNNEI. The V and J ends lost 8 bases and 0 bases respectively, with 15 bases between them. This CDR3 is 15 amino acids long. The CDR3 spells CASRERTSSTDTQYF. Here the CDR3 DNA reads TGTGCCAGCCGCGAGAGGACTTCTAGCACAGATACGCAGTATTTT.

The rearrangement uses TRBV4-2 and TRBJ2-2; 15 nucleotides match TRBD2. V was pared by 3 bases and J by 1 base, with 3 bases of the junction left unmatched. Germline V gives CDR1 LGHNA, CDR2 YNFKEQ. This CDR3 spans 18 amino acids. As DNA, the CDR3 is TGTGCCAGCAGCCAGCCGGGACTAGCGGGGGGGAACACCGGGGAGCTGTTTTTT. Its protein product is CASSQPGLAGGNTGELFF.

The chain couples TRBV4-2 to TRBJ2-7, with TRBD1 matching over 8 bases. Germline-derived CDR1 and CDR2 are LGHNA and YNFKEQ. V was clipped by 2 bases and J by 2 bases; unmatched bases: 11. CDR3 length: 17 residues. This CDR3 reads CASSQTGGGTGAYEQYF. The CDR3 coding sequence is TGTGCCAGCAGCCAAACCGGTGGGGGGACAGGCGCCTACGAGCAGTACTTC.

The CDR3 region is CAIRDSPGGEPQHF. The CDR3 coding sequence is TGTGCCATCAGGGACAGCCCCGGGGGGGAGCCCCAGCATTTT. The chain employs TRBV10-3 and TRBJ1-5; D perhaps matches TRBD1 (6 bases). Germline V gene lookup returns CDR1 ENHRY and CDR2 SYGVKD. This CDR3 comprises 14 residues. Trimming cost V 6 bases and J 8 bases, with 17 bases left between them.

This chain joins TRBV6-5 and TRBJ2-1; 8 bases map to TRBD2. The CDR3 length is 15 residues. The ends lost 6 bases at V and 6 bases at J; junction bases unmatched: 10. Per the germline V gene, CDR1 is MNHEY and CDR2 is SVGAGI. CDR3 protein: CASRDLAGGTNEQFF. CDR3 nucleotides: TGTGCCAGCAGGGACCTGGCGGGGGGTACCAATGAGCAGTTCTTC.

This clone was found once. The J gene is TRBJ2-6, the V gene TRBV3-1 (or the pseudogene TRBV3-2), with D perhaps TRBD1 (5 bases). The CDR3 totals 16 residues. V was pared by 3 bases and J by 4 bases, with 13 bases between. CDR1 and CDR2 from the germline V gene are LGHDT and YNNKEL (reference sequence). The DNA of the CDR3 is TGTGCCAGCAGCCAGGGAAAGGGGCCCGGGGCCAACGTCCTGACTTTC. It codes for CASSQGKGPGANVLTF.

V is TRBV3-1 (or the pseudogene TRBV3-2) and J is TRBJ2-2, with 8 positions matching TRBD1. Germline V gene data show CDR1 as LGHDT and CDR2 as YNNKEL (reference sequence). V lost 4 bases to trimming and J lost 3 bases; unmatched junction nucleotides: 1. The CDR3 sequence is 14 residues long. CDR3 region: CASSRTGYTGELFF. The DNA for the CDR3 is TGTGCCAGCAGCCGGACAGGGTACACCGGGGAGCTGTTTTTT.

V gene TRBV7-6 combines with J gene TRBJ2-3, with 13 bases that match TRBD2. Germline CDR1 SGHVS, CDR2 FNYEAQ. Unmatched junction bases numbered 5, after V lost 1 base and J lost 1 base. The CDR3 totals 18 residues. The CDR3 sequence: CASSLGTSGGTRTDTQYF. The DNA of the CDR3 is TGTGCCAGCAGCTTAGGGACTAGCGGGGGAACCCGCACAGATACGCAGTATTTT.